A single T cell receptor beta chain is shown here with its context. The specificity of this receptor is unknown. No base-level quality is on record; no much larger clone is a single base apart. The collaborating institutions used their own protocols to collect whole blood in K2EDTA tubes. For TCRbeta analysis, collaborator samples were shipped as frozen whole blood, as isolated PBMCs, or as DNA extracted from either sample type. The immunoSEQ Assay, a bias-controlled multiplex PCR, was used to amplify TCRbeta CDR3 regions from genomic DNA. The original methods were these. The number of nucleated cells in each sample was estimated from the amplification of reference gene primers within the assay. To quantify the absolute abundance of each unique TCRbeta CDR3 rearrangement, sequence reads were collapsed and filtered. For each sample, productive Simpson clonality was calculated as the square root of Simpson's diversity index across productive rearrangements. TCRdb carries this immuneACCESS record with in-frame sequences only. Its versions omit some clonotypes, under half of them owing to an unresolved V gene in the studies checked, with the rest unexplained. From that table come the V and J calls and clone size; the DNA was used to work out D and trimming. The sample table lists about 98,000 clones, 82% of them with a count of one. The ten largest clones take up 15% to 20% of the sample.

CDR1 and CDR2 were assigned from the germline V gene as SGDLS and YYNGEE. Its CDR3 holds 15 amino acids, cysteine through phenylalanine. Of all the DNA, just the CDR3 is kept, 45 bases in frame from base 1. Trimming removed 4 bases from V and 0 bases from J, leaving 10 bases between the germline ends. This entry belongs to a study of blood T cell repertoires in COVID-19 (dated by TCRdb to about 2020). General notes on the study: Samples covering the acute and convalescent phases of COVID-19 were provided by collaborators in the United States, Italy and Spain. The prospective study material was composed of cDNA or gDNA derived from T cells, B-cell-depleted T cells, or PBMCs. The dataset comprised deeply sampled blood TCRbeta repertoires from subjects exposed to, actively infected with, or recovered from COVID-19. The repertoires were released in a freely available public database meant as a resource for research on the immune response to SARS-CoV-2. The samples were drawn from two sources: the first 160 participants of the ongoing ImmuneRACE study, and fewer than 1,500 subjects contributed by 6 global collaborators. Sample metadata almost always included a de-identified subject ID, COVID-19 status, age in years and sex. HLA class I and class II types, where available, came from metadata supplied by the sample provider rather than from assay-based typing. Overall study outcomes, separate from this receptor: How much clinical and demographic metadata was included differed by source and by participant, and the metadata was provided uncurated.

The sample was peripheral blood. This receptor was identified in an elderly man with acute or convalescent COVID-19. The chain links TRBV9 with TRBJ1-4; the D gene cannot be resolved reliably. The CDR3 is CASSRPGTTNEKLFF. The bases read TGTGCCAGCAGCCGACCCGGGACAACTAATGAAAAACTGTTTTTT. The full variable domain, with segments outside the CDR3 supplied by the reference TRBV9 and TRBJ1-4 proteins, appears as DSGVTQTPKHLITATGQRVTLRCSPRSGDLSVYWYQQSLDQGLQFLIQYYNGEERAKGNILERFSAQQFPDLHSELNLSSLELGDSALYFCASSRPGTTNEKLFFGSGTQLSVL.